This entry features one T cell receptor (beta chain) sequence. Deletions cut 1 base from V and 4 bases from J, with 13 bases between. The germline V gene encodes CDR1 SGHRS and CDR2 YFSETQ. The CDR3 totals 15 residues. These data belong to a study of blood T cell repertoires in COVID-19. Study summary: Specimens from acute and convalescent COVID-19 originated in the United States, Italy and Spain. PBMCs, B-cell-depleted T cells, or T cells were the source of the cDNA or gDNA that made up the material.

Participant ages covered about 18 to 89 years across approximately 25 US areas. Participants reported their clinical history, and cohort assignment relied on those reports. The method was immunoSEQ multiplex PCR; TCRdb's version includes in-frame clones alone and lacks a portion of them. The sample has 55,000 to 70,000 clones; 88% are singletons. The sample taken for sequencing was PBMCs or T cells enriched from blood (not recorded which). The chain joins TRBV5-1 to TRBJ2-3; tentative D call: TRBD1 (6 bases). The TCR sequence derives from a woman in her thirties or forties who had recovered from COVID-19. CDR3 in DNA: TGCGCCAGCAGCTTGAACAGGGTGATGGCAGATACGCAGTATTTT. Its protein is CASSLNRVMADTQYF.